This TCR beta chain was recovered during a study of technical replicates of blood from several donors. The CDR3 extends over 16 amino acids. Germline loops: CDR1 SGHRS, CDR2 YFSETQ. Losses at the gene ends were 0 bases for V and 4 bases for J; bases not matched to a gene: 6. The protocol was immunoSEQ multiplex PCR, while the TCRdb copy is restricted to in-frame clones and leaves out a portion. Among tens of thousands of clones listed, 85% to 90% were seen once. The chain uses TRBV5-1 and TRBJ2-1, with 8 bases that match TRBD1. Sequences were obtained from PBMCs. This clonotype originated in a human donor in good health. Some clones in this sample may be carry-over from other donors' samples. The DNA for the CDR3 is TGCGCCAGCAGCTTGGCCGGGACAGGAAGATACAATGAGCAGTTCTTC. This encodes CASSLAGTGRYNEQFF.